These 7 T cell receptor beta chains were all obtained from the same sample, sequenced in a study of CD8+CD57+ T cells in acquired aplastic anemia. Patients chosen for sequencing had shown CD8+CD57+ cell expansion by flow cytometry. Genomic DNA acted as the template from which TCR beta VDJ combination and CDR3 sequence profiling were carried out. TCRdb used MiXCR to reprocess the reads, holding one entry per CDR3 protein. The sample includes approximately 59,000 distinct CDR3 sequences, around 60% of them seen just once. Sequenced material: sorted CD4+, CD8+, or CD8+CD57+ T cells (not recorded which) from PBMCs. These receptors came from a human donor with aplastic anemia.

By share, this clonotype ranks as medium-sized. V is TRBV24-1 and J is TRBJ1-1, with TRBD1 matching 9 bases. The CDR3 totals 13 residues. In germline, CDR1 is KGHDR, CDR2 SFDVKD. The V segment lost 4 bases and the J segment 10 bases; nucleotides outside the gene matches: 6. CDR3 nucleotides: TGTGCCACCAGTGACCGGACAGGGGATGGAGCTTTCTTT. This codes for CATSDRTGDGAFF.

V is TRBV10-3 and J is TRBJ1-2; no clear D. V gave up 2 bases and J gave up 5 bases, with 9 bases separating them. The CDR3 consists of 13 residues. Per germline, CDR1 ENHRY and CDR2 SYGVKD. CDR3 protein: CAISEGREYGYTF. DNA of the CDR3: TGTGCCATCAGTGAGGGACGGGAGTATGGCTACACCTTC.

The table lists this clonotype with many counts. This rearrangement joins TRBV2 to TRBJ2-1; D is perhaps TRBD1 (6 bases). CDR1 is SNHLY and CDR2 is FYNNEI in the germline V gene. The CDR3 has 15 residues. Trimming removed 6 bases from V and 4 bases from J, with 16 bases in between. The CDR3 loop reads CASSTATGHYNEQFF. CDR3 DNA sequence: TGTGCCAGCAGCACGGCGACAGGTCATTACAATGAGCAGTTCTTC.

The sample holds many counts of this clonotype. V usage is TRBV6-1 and J usage is TRBJ2-1; no clear D. The V end was cut by 3 bases, the J end by 8 bases, with 8 bases between. The CDR3 has 12 amino acids. The V gene's germline CDR1 is MNHNS and CDR2 SASEGT. CDR3 protein: CASSDRPDEQFF. The CDR3 DNA is TGTGCCAGCAGTGATAGACCCGATGAGCAGTTCTTC.

The V gene is TRBV7-9, the J gene TRBJ2-5, with D maybe TRBD1 (5 bases). Germline V CDR1 and CDR2: SEHNR, FQNEAQ (reference sequence). CDR3 length: 11 amino acids. The germline V and J ends were trimmed by 1 base and 10 bases, with 7 bases remaining between them. The CDR3 coding sequence is TGTGCCAGCAGCTTAGGGCAGGGCCAGTACTTC. It translates to CASSLGQGQYF. The complete variable domain, with remaining parts taken from reference TRBV7-9 and TRBJ2-5, reads DTGVSQNPRHKITKRGQNVTFRCDPISEHNRLYWYRQTLGQGPEFLTYFQNEAQLEKSRLLSDRFSAERPKGSFSTLEIQRTEQGDSAMYLCASSLGQGQYFGPGTRLLVL.

Turning to this clonotype: A single base separates this from a much larger clone, so it may be a read error. J is TRBJ1-5 and V is TRBV27, with unresolved D. The CDR3 spans 15 residues. The germline gives CDR1 MNHEY, CDR2 SMNVEV (reference sequence). V lost 0 bases, J lost 2 bases, and 8 bases lay in between. The CDR3 bases are TGTGCCAGCAGTTTATCTCCCTATGGCAATCAGCCCCAGCATTTT. The encoded protein is CASSLSPYGNQPQHF.

At least ten counts were recorded for this clonotype. The rearrangement links TRBV4-3 to TRBJ2-6, with D unresolved. The V and J ends lost 1 base and 0 bases respectively, with 4 bases between them. The CDR3 consists of 15 residues. Germline V CDR1 and CDR2: LGHNA, YSLEER. The DNA of the CDR3 is TGCGCCAGCAGCCAAGGGACCTCTGGGGCCAACGTCCTGACTTTC. Its translation is CASSQGTSGANVLTF.